A selection of T cell receptor beta chains follows, all from one sample in a study of CD8 T cells in Susac syndrome. One entry per CDR3 protein results from TCRdb running MiXCR on the immunoSEQ multiplex PCR reads. The sample contains about 130,000 distinct CDR3 sequences, around 94% of which appear only once. Specimen: CD4+ T cells from PBMCs. These receptors all come from a human donor in good health. CDR3s include the opening cysteine and the closing phenylalanine or tryptophan. Each record gives: J gene, D gene, V gene, clone size, CDR3 protein, CDR3 DNA. The D gene is left open where the match is weak. Size values are once, few and many counts, or a class for expanded clones, and some rows have none.

J gene: TRBJ2-3; D gene: TRBD2; V gene: TRBV12-5; clone size: -; CDR3 protein: CASGLVLGGRTDTQYF; CDR3 DNA: TGTGCTAGTGGTTTGGTACTTGGCGGGAGAACAGATACGCAGTATTTT
J gene: TRBJ2-2; D gene: -; V gene: TRBV2; clone size: -; CDR3 protein: CASTFLTIGAGELFF; CDR3 DNA: TGTGCCAGCACCTTCCTTACCATAGGAGCCGGGGAGCTGTTTTTT
J gene: TRBJ2-6; D gene: TRBD1; V gene: TRBV27; clone size: -; CDR3 protein: CASSLAGTGFWGANVLTF; CDR3 DNA: TGTGCCAGCAGTCTCGCCGGGACAGGGTTTTGGGGGGCCAACGTCCTGACTTTC
J gene: TRBJ2-2; D gene: TRBD2; V gene: TRBV4-2; clone size: -; CDR3 protein: CASSPGGSGTGELFF; CDR3 DNA: TGTGCCAGCAGCCCGGGGGGATCGGGCACCGGGGAGCTGTTTTTT
J gene: TRBJ2-3; D gene: -; V gene: TRBV3-1; clone size: -; CDR3 protein: CASRDESTDTQYF; CDR3 DNA: TGTGCCAGCAGAGACGAGAGCACAGATACGCAGTATTTT
J gene: TRBJ2-7; D gene: -; V gene: TRBV14; clone size: -; CDR3 protein: CASSQEDSSTPTSMYF; CDR3 DNA: TGTGCCAGCAGCCAAGAAGATTCCTCCACTCCGACGAGTATGTACTTC
J gene: TRBJ1-2; D gene: -; V gene: TRBV29-1; clone size: -; CDR3 protein: CSVEDGRARGGYTF; CDR3 DNA: TGCAGCGTTGAAGATGGAAGGGCTAGGGGAGGCTACACCTTC
J gene: TRBJ2-1; D gene: -; V gene: TRBV5-1; clone size: -; CDR3 protein: CASSPGPSYNEQFF; CDR3 DNA: TGCGCCAGCAGCCCGGGACCCAGCTACAATGAGCAGTTCTTC
J gene: TRBJ1-1; D gene: -; V gene: TRBV20-1; clone size: -; CDR3 protein: CSARDRVANTEAFF; CDR3 DNA: TGCAGTGCTAGAGATCGGGTTGCGAACACTGAAGCTTTTTTT
J gene: TRBJ1-2; D gene: -; V gene: TRBV27; clone size: -; CDR3 protein: CASSLRRGYGYTF; CDR3 DNA: TGTGCCAGCAGTTTAAGACGGGGGTATGGCTACACCTTC
J gene: TRBJ1-1; D gene: TRBD1; V gene: TRBV6-5; clone size: -; CDR3 protein: CASSSLPWTGRTEAFF; CDR3 DNA: TGTGCCAGCAGTTCACTACCCTGGACAGGCCGCACTGAAGCTTTCTTT
J gene: TRBJ2-6; D gene: -; V gene: TRBV19; clone size: -; CDR3 protein: CASSIEGWRSSGANVLTF; CDR3 DNA: TGTGCCAGTAGTATAGAAGGTTGGCGGAGCTCTGGGGCCAACGTCCTGACTTTC
J gene: TRBJ2-3; D gene: TRBD1; V gene: TRBV20-1; clone size: -; CDR3 protein: CSARDPTGPTDTQYF; CDR3 DNA: TGCAGTGCTAGAGACCCGACAGGGCCCACAGATACGCAGTATTTT
J gene: TRBJ2-2; D gene: TRBD2; V gene: TRBV14; clone size: -; CDR3 protein: CASSQSRTSGRGYTGELFF; CDR3 DNA: TGTGCCAGCAGCCAATCAAGGACTAGCGGGAGAGGGTACACCGGGGAGCTGTTTTTT
J gene: TRBJ2-1; D gene: -; V gene: TRBV27; clone size: -; CDR3 protein: CASSSTGHGYNEQFF; CDR3 DNA: TGTGCCAGCAGTTCTACGGGACACGGATACAATGAGCAGTTCTTC
J gene: TRBJ2-7; D gene: -; V gene: TRBV7-2; clone size: -; CDR3 protein: CASLPAPGAGNEQYF; CDR3 DNA: TGTGCCAGCCTACCCGCGCCGGGGGCAGGCAACGAGCAGTACTTC
J gene: TRBJ2-7; D gene: TRBD2; V gene: TRBV20-1; clone size: -; CDR3 protein: CSASPSTSGRTDEQYF; CDR3 DNA: TGCAGTGCTAGTCCCTCGACTAGCGGGAGAACGGACGAGCAGTACTTC
J gene: TRBJ2-1; D gene: -; V gene: TRBV5-1; clone size: -; CDR3 protein: CASSLDRAVDNEQFF; CDR3 DNA: TGCGCCAGCAGCTTGGATCGGGCGGTGGACAATGAGCAGTTCTTC
J gene: TRBJ2-7; D gene: TRBD2; V gene: TRBV6-5; clone size: -; CDR3 protein: CASRELASGPYEQYF; CDR3 DNA: TGTGCCAGCAGGGAGCTGGCTAGCGGCCCCTACGAGCAGTACTTC
J gene: TRBJ2-2; D gene: -; V gene: TRBV7-2; clone size: -; CDR3 protein: CASSLVGSAYTGELFF; CDR3 DNA: TGTGCCAGCAGCTTAGTGGGGTCCGCGTACACCGGGGAGCTGTTTTTT
J gene: TRBJ2-3; D gene: TRBD1; V gene: TRBV29-1; clone size: -; CDR3 protein: CSATTGVGTDTQYF; CDR3 DNA: TGCAGCGCCACGACAGGGGTCGGCACAGATACGCAGTATTTT
J gene: TRBJ2-2; D gene: TRBD1; V gene: TRBV6-2/TRBV6-3; clone size: -; CDR3 protein: CASRRQGNTGELFF; CDR3 DNA: TGTGCCAGCAGGAGACAGGGAAACACCGGGGAGCTGTTTTTT
J gene: TRBJ2-1; D gene: TRBD1; V gene: TRBV2; clone size: -; CDR3 protein: CASRRDRDRYNEQFF; CDR3 DNA: TGTGCCAGCAGACGGGACAGGGATAGATACAATGAGCAGTTCTTC
J gene: TRBJ2-3; D gene: -; V gene: TRBV5-1; clone size: -; CDR3 protein: CASSPGAHTDTQYF; CDR3 DNA: TGCGCCAGCTCCCCGGGGGCCCACACAGATACGCAGTATTTT
J gene: TRBJ2-7; D gene: -; V gene: TRBV5-6; clone size: -; CDR3 protein: CASSLGPTSSYEQYF; CDR3 DNA: TGTGCCAGCAGCTTGGGACCGACCAGCTCCTACGAGCAGTACTTC
J gene: TRBJ2-1; D gene: -; V gene: TRBV12-3/TRBV12-4; clone size: -; CDR3 protein: CASRPGAGDEQFF; CDR3 DNA: TGTGCCAGCAGACCTGGTGCAGGGGATGAGCAGTTCTTC
J gene: TRBJ2-3; D gene: TRBD1; V gene: TRBV29-1; clone size: -; CDR3 protein: CSVEVPGQGHTDTQYF; CDR3 DNA: TGCAGCGTTGAAGTTCCCGGACAGGGACACACAGATACGCAGTATTTT
J gene: TRBJ2-5; D gene: -; V gene: TRBV12-3/TRBV12-4; clone size: -; CDR3 protein: CASSPGTLQQYF; CDR3 DNA: TGTGCCAGCAGTCCCGGGACCCTCCAGCAGTACTTC
J gene: TRBJ2-2; D gene: -; V gene: TRBV5-1; clone size: -; CDR3 protein: CASSLGRPNTGELFF; CDR3 DNA: TGCGCCAGCAGCTTGGGTCGACCGAACACCGGGGAGCTGTTTTTT
J gene: TRBJ2-7; D gene: -; V gene: TRBV5-6; clone size: -; CDR3 protein: CASSLGVGEQYF; CDR3 DNA: TGTGCCAGCAGCTTGGGGGTGGGGGAGCAGTACTTC
J gene: TRBJ2-2; D gene: -; V gene: TRBV19; clone size: -; CDR3 protein: CASSRQLTNTGELFF; CDR3 DNA: TGTGCCAGTAGTAGGCAGCTGACGAACACCGGGGAGCTGTTTTTT
J gene: TRBJ2-1; D gene: -; V gene: TRBV29-1; clone size: -; CDR3 protein: CSVSGSLYNEQFF; CDR3 DNA: TGCAGCGTTAGTGGGAGCCTCTACAATGAGCAGTTCTTC
J gene: TRBJ1-1; D gene: -; V gene: TRBV15; clone size: -; CDR3 protein: CATSRDRAGENTEAFF; CDR3 DNA: TGTGCCACCAGCAGAGATAGGGCAGGGGAGAACACTGAAGCTTTCTTT
J gene: TRBJ2-7; D gene: TRBD2; V gene: TRBV6-2/TRBV6-3; clone size: -; CDR3 protein: CASTLSLAGVIYEQYF; CDR3 DNA: TGTGCCAGCACCCTTTCCTTAGCGGGAGTAATTTACGAGCAGTACTTC
J gene: TRBJ2-1; D gene: TRBD2; V gene: TRBV27; clone size: -; CDR3 protein: CASRSSGSYEQFF; CDR3 DNA: TGTGCCAGCAGATCTAGCGGGAGCTATGAGCAGTTCTTC
J gene: TRBJ2-3; D gene: TRBD2; V gene: TRBV27; clone size: -; CDR3 protein: CASSLIGGSGTDTQYF; CDR3 DNA: TGTGCCAGCAGTCTTATCGGGGGGTCGGGCACAGATACGCAGTATTTT
J gene: TRBJ1-5; D gene: -; V gene: TRBV19; clone size: -; CDR3 protein: CASIGGSVHRKPQHF; CDR3 DNA: TGTGCCAGTATTGGGGGCAGCGTCCATCGAAAGCCCCAGCATTTT
J gene: TRBJ2-5; D gene: -; V gene: TRBV3-1; clone size: -; CDR3 protein: CASSQSFAETQYF; CDR3 DNA: TGTGCCAGCAGCCAGAGTTTCGCGGAGACCCAGTACTTC
J gene: TRBJ1-2; D gene: TRBD1; V gene: TRBV27; clone size: -; CDR3 protein: CASSFMTGTGYGYTF; CDR3 DNA: TGTGCCAGCAGTTTTATGACAGGGACCGGCTATGGCTACACCTTC
J gene: TRBJ2-1; D gene: -; V gene: TRBV11-2; clone size: -; CDR3 protein: CASSILALQFF; CDR3 DNA: TGTGCCAGCAGCATTCTAGCGCTCCAGTTCTTC
J gene: TRBJ2-3; D gene: -; V gene: TRBV19; clone size: -; CDR3 protein: CASSMKEGSTDTQYF; CDR3 DNA: TGTGCCAGTAGTATGAAGGAAGGTAGCACAGATACGCAGTATTTT
J gene: TRBJ2-6; D gene: -; V gene: TRBV12-3/TRBV12-4; clone size: -; CDR3 protein: CASSYPGQGTSGANVLTF; CDR3 DNA: TGTGCCAGCAGTTACCCGGGACAAGGGACCTCTGGGGCCAACGTCCTGACTTTC
J gene: TRBJ2-7; D gene: TRBD2; V gene: TRBV20-1; clone size: -; CDR3 protein: CSAFRGREYEQYF; CDR3 DNA: TGCAGTGCTTTCCGGGGGAGGGAGTACGAGCAGTACTTC
J gene: TRBJ2-1; D gene: -; V gene: TRBV6-2/TRBV6-3; clone size: -; CDR3 protein: CASRYGSANEQFF; CDR3 DNA: TGTGCCAGCAGATATGGGAGTGCGAATGAGCAGTTCTTC
J gene: TRBJ2-6; D gene: -; V gene: TRBV4-3; clone size: -; CDR3 protein: CASSQEGGSGANVLTF; CDR3 DNA: TGCGCCAGCAGCCAAGAAGGGGGGTCTGGGGCCAACGTCCTGACTTTC
J gene: TRBJ2-3; D gene: -; V gene: TRBV12-3/TRBV12-4; clone size: once; CDR3 protein: CASSRHGGTDTQYF; CDR3 DNA: TGTGCCAGCAGCCGACACGGGGGCACAGATACGCAGTATTTT
J gene: TRBJ2-7; D gene: -; V gene: TRBV7-9; clone size: -; CDR3 protein: CASSPPDGWKGEQYF; CDR3 DNA: TGTGCCAGCAGCCCCCCGGACGGATGGAAGGGGGAGCAGTACTTC
J gene: TRBJ1-1; D gene: -; V gene: TRBV6-4; clone size: -; CDR3 protein: CASKLVAGNTEAFF; CDR3 DNA: TGTGCCAGCAAATTAGTAGCAGGGAACACTGAAGCTTTCTTT
J gene: TRBJ1-2; D gene: -; V gene: TRBV6-6; clone size: -; CDR3 protein: CASTDREDSYGYTF; CDR3 DNA: TGTGCCAGCACAGACCGTGAGGATAGCTATGGCTACACCTTC
J gene: TRBJ2-3; D gene: -; V gene: TRBV29-1; clone size: -; CDR3 protein: CSVTNLEGLSTDTQYF; CDR3 DNA: TGCAGCGTCACAAATCTTGAAGGCCTAAGCACAGATACGCAGTATTTT
J gene: TRBJ2-7; D gene: -; V gene: TRBV6-2/TRBV6-3; clone size: -; CDR3 protein: CASSYGPGSYEQYF; CDR3 DNA: TGTGCCAGCAGTTACGGCCCGGGTAGCTACGAGCAGTACTTC
J gene: TRBJ2-1; D gene: TRBD2; V gene: TRBV5-4; clone size: -; CDR3 protein: CASSPGLAGSRGNEQFF; CDR3 DNA: TGTGCCAGCAGTCCGGGACTAGCGGGCTCTAGGGGGAATGAGCAGTTCTTC
J gene: TRBJ2-3; D gene: TRBD2; V gene: TRBV7-2; clone size: -; CDR3 protein: CASSSLRSGRGSDTQYF; CDR3 DNA: TGTGCCAGCAGCTCCCTAAGGAGCGGGAGAGGGTCAGATACGCAGTATTTT
J gene: TRBJ2-1; D gene: TRBD1; V gene: TRBV18; clone size: -; CDR3 protein: CASSPGTGGYNEQFF; CDR3 DNA: TGTGCCAGCTCACCCGGTACAGGGGGTTACAATGAGCAGTTCTTC